A selection of T cell receptor beta chains follows, all from one sample in a study of identical twins. TCRdb re-derived calls from the 5' RACE reads in MiXCR, one entry per CDR3 protein. Of under 250,000 distinct CDR3 sequences listed, more than 6.5% were seen once; the top ten hold about 1.9%. The same data also contributed to another study, on yellow fever vaccine responses in identical twins.

Material: memory (CD45RO+) T cells sorted from blood. Receptors were obtained from a woman younger than 35 in good health. CDR3s include the opening cysteine and the closing phenylalanine or tryptophan. A D gene is named only where the DNA matches it firmly. Not every row has a clone size; where given, it reads once, few, many or a size class.

V	size	D	J	CDR3	DNA
TRBV30	few	-	TRBJ2-5	CAWSVGSYLWTQYF	TGTGCCTGGAGTGTCGGATCTTACCTTTGGACCCAGTACTTC
TRBV5-1	few	TRBD1	TRBJ1-2	CASSPDRGWGDYGYTF	TGCGCCAGCAGCCCGGACAGGGGATGGGGAGACTATGGCTACACCTTC
TRBV7-9	-	-	TRBJ1-6	CASSLGRVESPLHF	TGTGCCAGCAGCTTAGGGCGGGTGGAATCACCCCTCCACTTT
TRBV18	few	-	TRBJ2-1	CASSPPVLEQFF	TGTGCCAGCTCACCCCCGGTTTTGGAGCAGTTCTTC
TRBV5-1	few	-	TRBJ2-4	CASSLEQATSRWNIQYF	TGCGCCAGCAGCTTGGAACAGGCAACTAGCCGGTGGAACATTCAGTACTTC
TRBV7-9	-	-	TRBJ2-1	CASSLAAMRYEQFF	TGTGCCAGCAGCTTAGCGGCTATGAGGTATGAGCAGTTCTTC
TRBV6-1	many	-	TRBJ1-1	CASEARGRNTEAFF	TGTGCCAGCGAAGCAAGGGGCCGGAACACTGAAGCTTTCTTT
TRBV29-1	many	TRBD1	TRBJ1-2	CLVGVQGGTAGYTF	TGCCTCGTTGGAGTACAGGGGGGGACTGCTGGCTACACCTTC
TRBV18	many	-	TRBJ2-1	CASSFLRDYNEQFF	TGTGCCAGCTCATTTCTCCGGGACTACAATGAGCAGTTCTTC
TRBV10-3	few	-	TRBJ2-5	CAISESGREETQYF	TGTGCCATCAGTGAGTCGGGAAGGGAGGAGACCCAGTACTTC
TRBV6-1	-	TRBD2	TRBJ2-7	CATSLAVDYEQYF	TGTGCCACCAGCCTAGCGGTAGACTACGAGCAGTACTTC
TRBV5-1	-	TRBD1	TRBJ2-7	CASSLGGQGIHEQYF	TGCGCCAGCAGCTTGGGTGGACAGGGAATCCACGAGCAGTACTTC
TRBV29-1	many	TRBD2	TRBJ2-1	CSVDRGTSGGNEQFF	TGCAGCGTTGACAGGGGGACTAGCGGGGGGAATGAGCAGTTCTTC
TRBV6-2/TRBV6-3	-	-	TRBJ2-5	CASSTPPRETQYF	TGTGCCAGCAGTACACCACCGCGAGAGACCCAGTACTTC
TRBV4-2	-	-	TRBJ1-2	CASSPSANSNPNYGYTF	TGTGCCAGCAGCCCATCGGCGAACAGCAACCCTAACTATGGCTACACCTTC
TRBV4-1	-	TRBD2	TRBJ2-5	CASSHEAGTIQETQYF	TGCGCCAGCAGCCATGAAGCGGGGACCATTCAAGAGACCCAGTACTTC
TRBV20-1	few	TRBD2	TRBJ2-1	CSAPLAGLREQFF	TGCAGTGCCCCCCTAGCGGGACTCCGTGAGCAGTTCTTC
TRBV19	-	-	TRBJ2-7	CASSIGRGRTYEQYF	TGTGCCAGTAGTATAGGGAGGGGACGGACCTACGAGCAGTACTTC
TRBV20-1	few	-	TRBJ2-1	CSARDREHYNEQFF	TGCAGTGCTAGAGACAGGGAACACTACAATGAGCAGTTCTTC
TRBV6-5	-	-	TRBJ2-7	CASSYLSSGVKVYEQYF	TGTGCCAGCAGTTACCTCTCCTCCGGGGTCAAGGTCTACGAGCAGTACTTC
TRBV20-1	many	-	TRBJ1-6	CSARPSGDNSPLHF	TGCAGTGCTAGACCGTCAGGGGACAATTCACCCCTCCACTTT
TRBV20-1	many	-	TRBJ2-6	CSVQVGSGANVLTF	TGCAGTGTCCAAGTCGGGTCAGGGGCCAACGTCCTGACTTTC
TRBV20-1	few	-	TRBJ2-7	CSASLPRWGDYEQYF	TGCAGTGCTAGCCTCCCCCGTTGGGGCGATTACGAGCAGTACTTC
TRBV15	many	-	TRBJ1-5	CATSSDAGGGLNQPQHF	TGTGCCACCAGCTCAGATGCGGGGGGGGGACTCAATCAGCCCCAGCATTTT
TRBV12-3/TRBV12-4	-	-	TRBJ1-1	CASSLGSKAFF	TGTGCCAGCAGTTTAGGTAGTAAAGCTTTCTTT
TRBV5-5	few	-	TRBJ1-5	CASSLEGGSQPQHF	TGTGCCAGCAGCTTGGAAGGGGGTAGCCAGCCCCAGCATTTT
TRBV28	-	TRBD1	TRBJ2-7	CASSLIGTGGLGEQYF	TGTGCCAGCAGTTTAATTGGGACAGGGGGGCTCGGCGAGCAGTACTTC
TRBV24-1	-	-	TRBJ2-5	CATSPWVIQETQYF	TGTGCCACCAGCCCTTGGGTCATACAAGAGACCCAGTACTTC
TRBV10-3	few	TRBD1	TRBJ2-2	CAIRRTGPYTGELFF	TGTGCCATCAGACGGACAGGGCCTTACACCGGGGAGCTGTTTTTT
TRBV12-3/TRBV12-4	many	-	TRBJ2-3	CASSFSEVGTDTQYF	TGTGCCAGCAGTTTCTCGGAGGTAGGGACAGATACGCAGTATTTT
TRBV6-2/TRBV6-3	few	-	TRBJ2-3	CASRRSFWGSSTDTQYF	TGTGCCAGCAGACGGTCTTTTTGGGGATCTAGCACAGATACGCAGTATTTT
TRBV12-5	many	-	TRBJ2-6	CASGLSGISGANVLTF	TGTGCTAGTGGTTTGTCCGGGATCTCTGGGGCCAACGTCCTGACTTTC
TRBV12-3/TRBV12-4	many	-	TRBJ2-7	CASSLGSPNEQYF	TGTGCCAGCAGTTTGGGCAGTCCAAACGAGCAGTACTTC
TRBV27	few	-	TRBJ1-1	CASSLFPGGEAFF	TGTGCCAGCAGTTTATTCCCCGGTGGGGAAGCTTTCTTT
TRBV7-3	few	-	TRBJ1-2	CASSLGGAEANYGYTF	TGTGCCAGCAGCTTAGGAGGGGCCGAAGCTAACTATGGCTACACCTTC
TRBV2	-	TRBD2	TRBJ2-7	CASSERLGGSYEQYF	TGTGCCAGCAGTGAACGTTTGGGAGGGTCCTACGAGCAGTACTTC
TRBV6-2/TRBV6-3	-	-	TRBJ2-5	CASSYSSEGSETQYF	TGTGCCAGCAGTTACTCGAGCGAGGGATCGGAGACCCAGTACTTC
TRBV29-1	many	TRBD1	TRBJ2-7	CSVGTGTYEQYF	TGCAGCGTGGGGACAGGGACCTACGAGCAGTACTTC
TRBV4-1	few	TRBD2	TRBJ2-3	CASSQDTPGLAGITDTQYF	TGCGCCAGCAGCCAAGATACCCCTGGACTAGCGGGAATAACAGATACGCAGTATTTT
TRBV7-2	many	TRBD2	TRBJ2-1	CASSPRASGGAYNEQFF	TGTGCCAGCAGCCCGCGAGCTAGCGGGGGGGCCTACAATGAGCAGTTCTTC
TRBV4-2	-	-	TRBJ2-7	CASSPRQDYEQYF	TGTGCCAGCAGCCCCCGACAGGACTACGAGCAGTACTTC
TRBV6-1	many	TRBD1	TRBJ1-3	CASRTGTGGNTIYF	TGTGCCAGCAGAACCGGGACAGGCGGAAACACCATATATTTT
TRBV20-1	few	-	TRBJ1-3	CSARPGSGNTIYF	TGCAGTGCTAGACCAGGCTCTGGAAACACCATATATTTT
TRBV4-1	few	TRBD2	TRBJ2-4	CASSYREGDIQYF	TGCGCCAGCAGTTACCGGGAGGGTGACATTCAGTACTTC
TRBV6-6	-	-	TRBJ2-2	CASKDTSTGELFF	TGTGCCAGCAAGGACACAAGCACCGGGGAGCTGTTTTTT
TRBV27	many	-	TRBJ2-1	CASSLIPGGEQFF	TGTGCCAGCAGTTTAATTCCTGGCGGTGAGCAGTTCTTC
TRBV7-9	many	TRBD1	TRBJ2-7	CASSPGQGNYEQYF	TGTGCCAGCAGCCCTGGACAGGGAAACTACGAGCAGTACTTC